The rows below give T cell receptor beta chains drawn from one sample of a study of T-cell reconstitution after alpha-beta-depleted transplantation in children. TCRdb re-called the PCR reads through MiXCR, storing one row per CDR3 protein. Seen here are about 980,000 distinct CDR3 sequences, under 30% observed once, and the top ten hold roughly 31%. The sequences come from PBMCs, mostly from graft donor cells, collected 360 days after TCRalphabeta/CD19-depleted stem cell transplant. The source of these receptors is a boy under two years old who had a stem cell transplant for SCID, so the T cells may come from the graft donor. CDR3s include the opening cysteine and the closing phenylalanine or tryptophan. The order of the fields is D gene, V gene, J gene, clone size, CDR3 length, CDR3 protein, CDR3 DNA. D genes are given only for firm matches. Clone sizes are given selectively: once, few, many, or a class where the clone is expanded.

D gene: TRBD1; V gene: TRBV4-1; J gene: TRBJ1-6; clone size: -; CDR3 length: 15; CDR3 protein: CASSQTGTANSPLHF; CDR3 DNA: TGCGCCAGCAGCCAAACCGGGACAGCTAATTCACCCCTCCACTTT
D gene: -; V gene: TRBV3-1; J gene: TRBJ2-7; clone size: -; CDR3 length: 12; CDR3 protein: CASSHSGAEQYF; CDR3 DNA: TGTGCCAGCAGCCATTCAGGGGCCGAGCAGTACTTC
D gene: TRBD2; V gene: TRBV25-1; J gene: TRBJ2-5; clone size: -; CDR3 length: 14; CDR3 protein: CASPGSGGKETQYF; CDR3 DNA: TGTGCCAGCCCCGGGTCCGGGGGGAAAGAGACCCAGTACTTC
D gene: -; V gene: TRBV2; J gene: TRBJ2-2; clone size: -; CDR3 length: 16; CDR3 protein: CASRGVRGPSTGELFF; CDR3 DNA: TGTGCCAGCAGGGGCGTCCGAGGGCCCAGCACCGGGGAGCTGTTTTTT
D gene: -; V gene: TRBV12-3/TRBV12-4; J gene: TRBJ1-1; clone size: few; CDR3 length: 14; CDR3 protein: CASSVQGELTEAFF; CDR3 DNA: TGTGCCAGCAGTGTACAGGGAGAACTGACTGAAGCTTTCTTT
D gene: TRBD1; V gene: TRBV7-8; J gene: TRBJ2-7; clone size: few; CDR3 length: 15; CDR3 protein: CASSFRTGVSYEQYF; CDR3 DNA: TGTGCCAGCAGCTTCCGGACAGGAGTCTCCTACGAGCAGTACTTC
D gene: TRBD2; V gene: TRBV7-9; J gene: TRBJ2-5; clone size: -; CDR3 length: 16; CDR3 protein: CASSLGELAGAETQYF; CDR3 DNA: TGTGCCAGCAGCTTGGGTGAGCTAGCGGGAGCAGAGACCCAGTACTTC
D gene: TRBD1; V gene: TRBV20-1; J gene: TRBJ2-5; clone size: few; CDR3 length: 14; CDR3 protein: CSASPDRVLGTQYF; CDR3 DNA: TGCAGTGCTAGCCCCGACAGGGTGCTAGGGACCCAGTACTTC
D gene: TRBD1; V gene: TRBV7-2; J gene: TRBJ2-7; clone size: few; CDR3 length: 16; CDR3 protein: CASSLDQQGGTYEQYF; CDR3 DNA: TGTGCCAGCAGCTTAGACCAACAGGGGGGCACCTACGAGCAGTACTTC
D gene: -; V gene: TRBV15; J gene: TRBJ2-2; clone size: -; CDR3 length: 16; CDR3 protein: CATSRDPTSNTGELFF; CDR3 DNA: TGTGCCACCAGCAGAGATCCCACATCGAACACCGGGGAGCTGTTTTTT
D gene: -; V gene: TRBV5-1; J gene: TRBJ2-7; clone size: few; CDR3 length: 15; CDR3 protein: CASSPGGQHVYEQYF; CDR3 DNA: TGCGCCAGCAGCCCGGGGGGACAGCACGTATACGAGCAGTACTTC
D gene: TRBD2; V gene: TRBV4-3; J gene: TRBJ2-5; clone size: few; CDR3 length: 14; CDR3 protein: CASSPTSVQETQYF; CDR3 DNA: TGCGCCAGCAGCCCGACTAGCGTTCAAGAGACCCAGTACTTC
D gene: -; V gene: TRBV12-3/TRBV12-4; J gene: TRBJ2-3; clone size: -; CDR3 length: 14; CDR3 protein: CASRPGHNRDTQYF; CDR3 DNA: TGTGCCAGCAGGCCGGGACACAACAGAGATACGCAGTATTTT
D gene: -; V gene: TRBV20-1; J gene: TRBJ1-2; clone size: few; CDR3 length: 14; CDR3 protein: CSARDTGSGYGYTF; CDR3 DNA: TGCAGTGCTAGAGATACAGGGTCAGGATATGGCTACACCTTC
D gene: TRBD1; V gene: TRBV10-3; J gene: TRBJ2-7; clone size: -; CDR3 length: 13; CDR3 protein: CATLGQGSYEQYF; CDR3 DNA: TGTGCCACCCTCGGACAGGGCTCCTACGAGCAGTACTTC
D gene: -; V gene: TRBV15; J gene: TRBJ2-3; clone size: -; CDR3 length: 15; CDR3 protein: CATSRAGRGTDTQYF; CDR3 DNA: TGTGCCACCAGCAGAGCCGGCCGGGGCACAGATACGCAGTATTTT
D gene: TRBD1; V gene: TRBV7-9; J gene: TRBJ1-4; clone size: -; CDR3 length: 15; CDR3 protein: CASSSQGRSNEKLFF; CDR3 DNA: TGTGCCAGCAGCTCACAGGGGAGGTCTAATGAAAAACTGTTTTTT
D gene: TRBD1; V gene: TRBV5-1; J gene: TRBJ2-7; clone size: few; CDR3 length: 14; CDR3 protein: CASSSGQGWDEQYF; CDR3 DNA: TGCGCCAGCAGCTCCGGACAGGGGTGGGACGAGCAGTACTTC
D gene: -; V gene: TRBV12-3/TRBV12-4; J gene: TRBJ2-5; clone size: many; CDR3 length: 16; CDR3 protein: CASSPTFLRAQETQYF; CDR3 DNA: TGTGCCAGCAGCCCAACATTCTTGAGGGCACAAGAGACCCAGTACTTC
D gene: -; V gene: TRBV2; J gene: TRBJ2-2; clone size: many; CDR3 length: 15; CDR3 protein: CASSVRHINTGELFF; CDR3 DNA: TGTGCCAGCAGTGTGCGTCATATAAACACCGGGGAGCTGTTTTTT
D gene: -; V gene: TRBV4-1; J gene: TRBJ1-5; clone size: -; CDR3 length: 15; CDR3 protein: CASSQDWRSNQPQHF; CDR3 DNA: TGCGCCAGCAGCCAAGATTGGAGGAGCAATCAGCCCCAGCATTTT
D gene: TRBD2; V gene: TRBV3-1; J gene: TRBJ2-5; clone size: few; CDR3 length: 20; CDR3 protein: CASSQSSGTSGGTYQETQYF; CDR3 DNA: TGTGCCAGCAGCCAATCTTCCGGGACTAGCGGGGGGACCTACCAAGAGACCCAGTACTTC
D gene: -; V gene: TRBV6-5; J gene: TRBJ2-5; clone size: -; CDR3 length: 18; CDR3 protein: CASSLRGLWRGTEETQYF; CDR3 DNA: TGTGCCAGCAGTTTAAGAGGTCTTTGGCGGGGGACAGAAGAGACCCAGTACTTC
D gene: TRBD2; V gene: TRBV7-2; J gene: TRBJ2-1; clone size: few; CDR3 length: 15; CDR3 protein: CASSLVSGALNEQFF; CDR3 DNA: TGTGCCAGCAGCTTAGTGAGCGGGGCTCTCAATGAGCAGTTCTTC
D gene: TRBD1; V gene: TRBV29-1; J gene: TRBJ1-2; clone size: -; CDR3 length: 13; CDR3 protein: CSVGGQGTYGYTF; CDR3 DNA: TGCAGCGTAGGGGGACAGGGGACGTATGGCTACACCTTC
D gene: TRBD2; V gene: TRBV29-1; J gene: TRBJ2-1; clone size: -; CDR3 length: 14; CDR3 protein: CSAGSSGGYNEQFF; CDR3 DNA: TGCAGCGCAGGTAGTAGCGGGGGATACAATGAGCAGTTCTTC